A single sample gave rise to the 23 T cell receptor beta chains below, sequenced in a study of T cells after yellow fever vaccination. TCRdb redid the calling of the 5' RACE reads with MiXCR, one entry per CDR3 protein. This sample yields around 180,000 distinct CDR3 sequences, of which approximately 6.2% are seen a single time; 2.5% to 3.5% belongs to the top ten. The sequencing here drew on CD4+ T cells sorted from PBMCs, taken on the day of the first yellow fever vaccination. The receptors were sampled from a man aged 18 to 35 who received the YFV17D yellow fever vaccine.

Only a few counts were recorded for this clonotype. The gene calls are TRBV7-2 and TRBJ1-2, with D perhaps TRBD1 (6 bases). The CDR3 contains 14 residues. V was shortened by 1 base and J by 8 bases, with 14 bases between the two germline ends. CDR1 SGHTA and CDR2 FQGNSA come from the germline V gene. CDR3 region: CASSLDWGAGGYTF. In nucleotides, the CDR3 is TGTGCCAGCAGCTTAGATTGGGGGGCCGGGGGCTACACCTTC. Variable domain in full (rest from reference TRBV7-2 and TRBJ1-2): GAGVSQSPSNKVTEKGKDVELRCDPISGHTALYWYRQSLGQGLEFLIYFQGNSAPDKSGLPSDRFSAERTGGSVSTLTIQRTQQEDSAVYLCASSLDWGAGGYTFGSGTRLTVV.

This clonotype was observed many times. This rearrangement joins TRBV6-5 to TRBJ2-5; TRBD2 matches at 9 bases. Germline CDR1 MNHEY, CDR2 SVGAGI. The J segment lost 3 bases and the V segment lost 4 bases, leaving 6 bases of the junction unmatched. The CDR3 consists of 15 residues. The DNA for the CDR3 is TGTGCCAGCAGTTCTCCCGCGGGGGGGGAAGAGACCCAGTACTTC. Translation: CASSSPAGGEETQYF.

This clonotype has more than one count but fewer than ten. The CDR3 bases are TGTGCCAGCAGCTGGTCGGGAACTGAAGCTTTCTTT. Translation gives CASSWSGTEAFF. This chain uses TRBV11-2 with TRBJ1-1, with unresolved D. This CDR3 has 12 amino acids. Germline CDR1 SGHAT, CDR2 FQNNGV. Trimming shortened V by 4 bases and J by 5 bases, and 8 bases separated the two germline ends.

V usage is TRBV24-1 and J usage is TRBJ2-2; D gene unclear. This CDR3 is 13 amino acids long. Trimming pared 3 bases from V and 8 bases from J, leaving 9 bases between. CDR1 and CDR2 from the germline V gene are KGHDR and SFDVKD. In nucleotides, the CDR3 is TGTGCCACCAGTGATCCAGCGCGGGGGGAGCTGTTTTTT. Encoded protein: CATSDPARGELFF.

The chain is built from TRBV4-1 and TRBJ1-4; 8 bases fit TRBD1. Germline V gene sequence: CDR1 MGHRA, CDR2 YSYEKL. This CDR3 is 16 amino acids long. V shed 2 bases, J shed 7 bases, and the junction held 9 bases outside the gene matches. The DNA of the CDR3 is TGCGCCAGCAGCCAACCGGACAGGGTAGGAGGTGAAAAACTGTTTTTT. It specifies CASSQPDRVGGEKLFF.

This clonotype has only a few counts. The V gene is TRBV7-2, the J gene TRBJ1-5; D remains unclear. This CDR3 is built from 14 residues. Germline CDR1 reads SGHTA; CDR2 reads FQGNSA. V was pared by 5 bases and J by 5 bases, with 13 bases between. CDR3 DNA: TGTGCCAGCAGCCCTCGCGGGCCCGATCAGCCCCAGCATTTT. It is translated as CASSPRGPDQPQHF.

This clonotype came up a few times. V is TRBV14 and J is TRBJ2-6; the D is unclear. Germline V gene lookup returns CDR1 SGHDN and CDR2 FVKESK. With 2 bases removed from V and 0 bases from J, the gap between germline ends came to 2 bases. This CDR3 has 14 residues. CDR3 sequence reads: CASSQFSGANVLTF. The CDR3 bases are TGTGCCAGCAGCCAATTCTCTGGGGCCAACGTCCTGACTTTC. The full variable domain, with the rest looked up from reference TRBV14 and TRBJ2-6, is EAGVTQFPSHSVIEKGQTVTLRCDPISGHDNLYWYRRVMGKEIKFLLHFVKESKQDESGMPNNRFLAERTGGTYSTLKVQPAELEDSGVYFCASSQFSGANVLTFGAGSRLTVL.

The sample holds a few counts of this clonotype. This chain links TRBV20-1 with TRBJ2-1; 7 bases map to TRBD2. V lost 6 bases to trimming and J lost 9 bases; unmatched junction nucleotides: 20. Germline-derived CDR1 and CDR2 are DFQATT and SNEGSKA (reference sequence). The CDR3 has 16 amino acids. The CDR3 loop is CSALTGRRGSFREQFF. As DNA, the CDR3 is TGCAGTGCGCTAACGGGACGGCGGGGGAGTTTCCGTGAGCAGTTCTTC.

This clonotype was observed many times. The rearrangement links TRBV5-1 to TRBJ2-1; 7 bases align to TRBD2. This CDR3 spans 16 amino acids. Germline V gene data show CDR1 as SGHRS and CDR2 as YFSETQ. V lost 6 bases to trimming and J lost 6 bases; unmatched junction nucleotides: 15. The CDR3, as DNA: TGCGCCAGCATGGAAGGGAGCGGGGTAAAGGCCAATGAGCAGTTCTTC. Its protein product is CASMEGSGVKANEQFF.

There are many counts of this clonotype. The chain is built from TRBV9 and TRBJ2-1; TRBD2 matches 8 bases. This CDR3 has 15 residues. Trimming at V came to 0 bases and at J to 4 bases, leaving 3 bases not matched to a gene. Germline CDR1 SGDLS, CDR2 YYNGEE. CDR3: CASSVGLAGYNEQFF. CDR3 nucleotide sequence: TGTGCCAGCAGCGTAGGGCTAGCGGGTTACAATGAGCAGTTCTTC.

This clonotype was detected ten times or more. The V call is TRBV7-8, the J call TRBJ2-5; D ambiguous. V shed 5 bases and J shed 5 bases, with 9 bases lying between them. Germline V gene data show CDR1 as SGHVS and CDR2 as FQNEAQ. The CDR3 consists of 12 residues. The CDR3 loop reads CASSQTQETQYF. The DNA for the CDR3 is TGTGCCAGCAGCCAGACCCAGGAGACCCAGTACTTC. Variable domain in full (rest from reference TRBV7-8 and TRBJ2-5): GAGVSQSPRYKVAKRGQDVALRCDPISGHVSLFWYQQALGQGPEFLTYFQNEAQLDKSGLPSDRFFAERPEGSVSTLKIQRTQQEDSAVYLCASSQTQETQYFGPGTRLLVL.

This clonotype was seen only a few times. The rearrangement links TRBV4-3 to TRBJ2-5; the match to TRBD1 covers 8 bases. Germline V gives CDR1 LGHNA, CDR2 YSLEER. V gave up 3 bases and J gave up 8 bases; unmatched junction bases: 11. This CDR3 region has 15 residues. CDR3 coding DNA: TGCGCCAGCAGCCACCTAGGACAGGGAGGCGGTACCCAGTACTTC. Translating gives CASSHLGQGGGTQYF.

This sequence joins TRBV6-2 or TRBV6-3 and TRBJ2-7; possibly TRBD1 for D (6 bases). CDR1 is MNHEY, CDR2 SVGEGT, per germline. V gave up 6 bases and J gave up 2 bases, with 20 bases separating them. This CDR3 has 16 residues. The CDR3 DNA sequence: TGTGCCAGCAGAAACGACAGGTCCCCGGGTACCTACGAGCAGTACGTC. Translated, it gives CASRNDRSPGTYEQYV.

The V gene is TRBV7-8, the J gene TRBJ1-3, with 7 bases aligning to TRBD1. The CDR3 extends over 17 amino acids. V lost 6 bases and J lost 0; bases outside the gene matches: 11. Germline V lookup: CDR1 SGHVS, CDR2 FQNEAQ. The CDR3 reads CASRQTGQSGSGNTIYF. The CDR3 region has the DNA TGTGCCAGCAGACAAACGGGACAGTCCGGCTCTGGAAACACCATATATTTT.

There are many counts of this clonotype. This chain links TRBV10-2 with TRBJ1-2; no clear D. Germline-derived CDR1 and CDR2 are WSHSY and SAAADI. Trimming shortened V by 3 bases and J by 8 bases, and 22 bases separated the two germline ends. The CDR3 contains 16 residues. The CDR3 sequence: CASSDLQGPLFGGYTF. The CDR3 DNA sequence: TGCGCCAGCAGTGACTTACAAGGGCCACTGTTTGGAGGCTACACCTTC.

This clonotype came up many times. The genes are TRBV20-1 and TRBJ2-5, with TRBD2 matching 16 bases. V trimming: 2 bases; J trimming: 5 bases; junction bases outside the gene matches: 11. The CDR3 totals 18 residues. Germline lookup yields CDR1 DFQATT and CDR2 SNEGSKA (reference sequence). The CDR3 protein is CSARRRGTSGGALETQYF. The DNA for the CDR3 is TGCAGTGCTAGACGACGCGGGACTAGCGGGGGGGCCTTGGAGACCCAGTACTTC.

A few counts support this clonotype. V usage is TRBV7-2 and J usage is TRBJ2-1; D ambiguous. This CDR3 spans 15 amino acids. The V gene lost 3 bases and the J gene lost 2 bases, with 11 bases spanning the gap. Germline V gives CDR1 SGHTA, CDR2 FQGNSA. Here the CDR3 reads CASSFSASAYNEQFF. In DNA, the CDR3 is TGTGCCAGCAGCTTCTCGGCCTCCGCCTACAATGAGCAGTTCTTC.

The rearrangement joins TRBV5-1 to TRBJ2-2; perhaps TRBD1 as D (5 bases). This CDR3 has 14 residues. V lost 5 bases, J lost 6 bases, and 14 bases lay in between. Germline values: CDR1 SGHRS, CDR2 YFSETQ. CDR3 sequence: CASSPMTASGELFF. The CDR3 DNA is TGCGCCAGCAGTCCCATGACAGCATCCGGGGAGCTGTTTTTT.

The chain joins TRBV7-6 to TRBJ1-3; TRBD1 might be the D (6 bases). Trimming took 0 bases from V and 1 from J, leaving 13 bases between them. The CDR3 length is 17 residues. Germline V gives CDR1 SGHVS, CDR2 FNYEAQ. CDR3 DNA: TGTGCCAGCAGCTTAGCCTTACTAACAGGGTCTGGAAACACCATATATTTT. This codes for CASSLALLTGSGNTIYF.

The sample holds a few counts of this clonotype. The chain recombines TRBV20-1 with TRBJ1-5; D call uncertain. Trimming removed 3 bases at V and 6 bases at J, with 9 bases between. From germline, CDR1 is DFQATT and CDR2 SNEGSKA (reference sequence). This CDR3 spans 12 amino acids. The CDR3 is CSARANSQPQHF. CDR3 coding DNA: TGCAGTGCTAGGGCGAATAGTCAGCCCCAGCATTTT.

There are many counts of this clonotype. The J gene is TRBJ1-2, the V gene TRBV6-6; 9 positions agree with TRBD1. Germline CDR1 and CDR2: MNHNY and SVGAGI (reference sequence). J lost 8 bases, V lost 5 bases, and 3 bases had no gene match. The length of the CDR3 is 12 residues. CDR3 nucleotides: TGTGCCAGCAGTAGGACAGGGGTAGGCTACACCTTC. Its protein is CASSRTGVGYTF.

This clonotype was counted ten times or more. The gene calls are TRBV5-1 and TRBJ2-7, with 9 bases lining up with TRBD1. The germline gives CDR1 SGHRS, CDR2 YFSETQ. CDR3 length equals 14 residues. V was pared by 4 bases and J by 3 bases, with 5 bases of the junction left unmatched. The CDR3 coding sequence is TGCGCCAGCAGCCCCCCGGGACAGGGCTACGAGCAGTACTTC. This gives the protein CASSPPGQGYEQYF.

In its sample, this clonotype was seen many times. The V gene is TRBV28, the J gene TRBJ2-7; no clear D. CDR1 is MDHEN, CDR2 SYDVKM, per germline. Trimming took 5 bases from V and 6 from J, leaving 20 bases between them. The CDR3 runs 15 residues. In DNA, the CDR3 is TGTGCCAGCAGTCCGTCGGACGCGGAAGGGTCCGAGCAGTACTTC. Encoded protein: CASSPSDAEGSEQYF.